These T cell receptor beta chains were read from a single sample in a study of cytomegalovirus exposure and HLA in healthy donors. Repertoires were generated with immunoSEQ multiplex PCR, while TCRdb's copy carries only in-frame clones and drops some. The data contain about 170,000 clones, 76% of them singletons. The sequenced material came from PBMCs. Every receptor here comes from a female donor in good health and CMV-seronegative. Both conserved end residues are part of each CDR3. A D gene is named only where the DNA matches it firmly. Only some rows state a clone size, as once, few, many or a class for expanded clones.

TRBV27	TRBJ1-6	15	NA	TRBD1	TGTGCCAGCAGTTTATCAGGACAGGGGAATTCACCCCTCCACTTT	CASSLSGQGNSPLHF
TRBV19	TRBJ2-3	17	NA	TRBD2	TGTGCCAGTAGGGCTAGCGGGAGGGAAGCAAGAGCAGATACGCAGTATTTT	CASRASGREARADTQYF
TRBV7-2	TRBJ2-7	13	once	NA	TGTGCCAGCAGACCCCCCGTAGCCTACGAGCAGTACTTC	CASRPPVAYEQYF
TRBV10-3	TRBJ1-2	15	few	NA	TGTGCCATCAGTGCCGCCGCGGACGGAGGGGATGGCTACACCTTC	CAISAAADGGDGYTF
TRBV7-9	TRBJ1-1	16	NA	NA	TGTGCCAGCAGCTTAGGGGGACTTTGGATGAACACTGAAGCTTTCTTT	CASSLGGLWMNTEAFF
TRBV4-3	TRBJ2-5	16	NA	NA	TGCGCCAGCAGCCAGGGGAGGGGGGGGAACCAAGAGACCCAGTACTTC	CASSQGRGGNQETQYF
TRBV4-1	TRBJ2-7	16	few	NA	TGCGCCAGCAGCCAAGCCCTCTCGGGGATCCACTACGAGCAGTACTTC	CASSQALSGIHYEQYF
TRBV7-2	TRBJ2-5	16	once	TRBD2	TGTGCCAGCAGCTTTCGACTAGCGTTAGAAGGAGAGACCCAGTACTTC	CASSFRLALEGETQYF
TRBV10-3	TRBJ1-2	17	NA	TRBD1	TGTGCCATCAGTGGCCGGGGACAGGGGGCGATCGGCTATGGCTACACCTTC	CAISGRGQGAIGYGYTF
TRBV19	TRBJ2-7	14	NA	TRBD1	TGTGCCAGTAGCTCCGGGACAGGGACCTACGAGCAGTACTTC	CASSSGTGTYEQYF
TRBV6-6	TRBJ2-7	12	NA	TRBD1	TGTGCCAGCAGCAGACAGGGCTACGAGCAGTACTTC	CASSRQGYEQYF
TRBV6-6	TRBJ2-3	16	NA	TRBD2	TGTGCCAGCAGCCTGGGACTAGCGAGGAGTACAGATACGCAGTATTTT	CASSLGLARSTDTQYF